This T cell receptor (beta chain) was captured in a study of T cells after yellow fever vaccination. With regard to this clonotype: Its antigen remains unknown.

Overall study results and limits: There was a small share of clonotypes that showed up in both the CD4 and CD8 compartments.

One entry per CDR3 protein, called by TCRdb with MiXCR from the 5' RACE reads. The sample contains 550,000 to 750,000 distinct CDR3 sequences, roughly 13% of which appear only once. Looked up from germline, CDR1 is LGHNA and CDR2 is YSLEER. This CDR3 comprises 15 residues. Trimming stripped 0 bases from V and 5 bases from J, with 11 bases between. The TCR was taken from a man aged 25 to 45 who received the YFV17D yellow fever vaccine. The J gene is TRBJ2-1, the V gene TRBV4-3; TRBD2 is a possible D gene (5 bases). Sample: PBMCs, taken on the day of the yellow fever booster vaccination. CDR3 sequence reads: CASSQDEGQHNEQFF. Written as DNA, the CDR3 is TGCGCCAGCAGCCAAGATGAGGGCCAGCACAATGAGCAGTTCTTC.